The T cell receptor beta chain under discussion was sequenced for a study of blood T cell repertoires in COVID-19 (TCRdb year 2020). Regarding the research as a whole: Collaborator samples came from the United States, Italy and Spain and covered acute and convalescent phases of COVID-19. The material from the prospective study consisted of cDNA or gDNA derived from T cells, B-cell-depleted T cells, or PBMCs. Deeply sampled blood TCRbeta repertoires from subjects exposed to, actively infected with, or recovered from COVID-19 were included in the dataset. The repertoires were released in a freely available public database meant as a resource for research on the immune response to SARS-CoV-2. Samples came from the ongoing ImmuneRACE study (first 160 participants) plus 1,254 subjects from 6 global collaborators. Sample metadata almost always included a de-identified subject ID, COVID-19 status, age in years and sex. Where available, HLA class I and class II types were obtained from metadata supplied by the sample provider rather than from assay-based typing.

Study-wide conclusions, independent of this receptor: Clinical and demographic metadata were provided uncurated, with the amount varying by source and participant.

A note on this clone: What this receptor recognizes is not known. No base-level quality is on record; no much larger clone is a single base apart.

In the prospective study, participants were about 18 to 95 years old, resided in 24 geographic areas of the United States, and were enrolled through a virtual design. In the prospective study, participants were assigned to cohorts based on the clinical history participants reported in a screening survey and a study questionnaire. Mobile phlebotomists in the prospective study collected whole blood, serum and a nasopharyngeal or oropharyngeal swab from every participant. Additional blood draws and questionnaires over an approximately 2-month period could optionally be provided by prospective study participants. Blood samples from the prospective study were shipped frozen or at room temperature prior to DNA extraction. Reading the germline V gene (reference sequence) gives CDR1 LNHDA and CDR2 SQIVND. From its cysteine to its phenylalanine, the CDR3 spans 14 amino acids. Only the CDR3 region is kept as DNA, spanning 42 bases read in frame from base 1. V is reduced by 3 bases and J by 5 bases, leaving a spacing of 11 bases between them.

TCRbeta CDR3 regions were amplified from genomic DNA by means of the immunoSEQ Assay, a bias-controlled multiplex PCR. In the paper's pipeline: The number of nucleated cells in each sample was estimated from the amplification of reference gene primers within the assay. Sequence reads were collapsed and filtered to measure the absolute abundance of every unique TCRbeta CDR3 rearrangement. For each sample, productive Simpson clonality was calculated as the square root of Simpson's diversity index over productive rearrangements. TCRdb mirrors the immuneACCESS table, restricted to in-frame sequences. Some clones are absent from its copies; in checked studies, under half trace to an unresolved V gene, and the reason for the others is unknown. V, J and clone size are taken as reported in that table, and D and trimming were inferred from the DNA itself. Here the sample has approximately 260,000 clones; about 90% occur a single time. In total, the top ten clones hold 3% to 4% of the sample.

The clonotype comes from a woman aged 40 to 50 with acute COVID-19. The specimen sequenced was PBMCs or T cells enriched from blood (not recorded which). The rearranged segments are TRBV19 and TRBJ1-5; the D segment could be TRBD1, given 5 matching bases. CDR3 protein: CASSMGRGHQPQHF. The DNA sequence reads TGTGCCAGTAGTATGGGGAGGGGCCATCAGCCCCAGCATTTT.